Each of the 17 T cell receptor beta chains below was sequenced from the same sample in a study of blood T cell repertoires in COVID-19. Clones were sequenced by immunoSEQ multiplex PCR, and TCRdb holds only the in-frame ones, with some missing. The sample consists of nearly 350,000 clones, 75% to 90% of them appearing once. What was sequenced was peripheral blood. Every receptor here comes from a woman in her forties or fifties with COVID-19, enrolled during active disease.

The CDR3 is CASSLRQATGNTIYF. The CDR3 DNA is TGTGCCAGCAGCTTAAGACAGGCAACTGGAAACACCATATATTTT. V gene TRBV5-5 combines with J gene TRBJ1-3, with D possibly being TRBD1 (6 bases). The CDR3 is 15 residues long. CDR1 SGHKS and CDR2 YYEKEE come from the germline V gene (reference sequence). Deletions cut 2 bases from V and 2 bases from J, with 11 bases between.

The V and J genes are TRBV10-3 and TRBJ1-2; TRBD1 aligns across 9 bases. The CDR3 loop spans 14 amino acids. J was trimmed by 10 bases and V by 0 bases; bases with no gene match: 6. The V gene's germline CDR1 is ENHRY and CDR2 SYGVKD. CDR3 protein: CAISESWDREDYTF. The CDR3 region has the DNA TGTGCCATCAGTGAGTCATGGGACAGGGAGGACTACACCTTC.

This clone was detected only once. CDR3 residues: CASKVWQNTGELFF. In DNA, the CDR3 is TGTGCCAGTAAAGTTTGGCAGAACACCGGGGAGCTGTTTTTT. This rearrangement joins TRBV19 to TRBJ2-2; D is ambiguous. CDR1 and CDR2 (germline): LNHDA, SQIVND (reference sequence). Deletions cut 7 bases from V and 1 base from J, with 10 bases between. The CDR3 runs to 14 residues.

The chain carries TRBV10-3 and TRBJ2-3; 13 positions agree with TRBD2. CDR1 and CDR2 (germline): ENHRY, SYGVKD. Trimming took 0 bases from V and 1 from J; bases not matched to a gene: 7. The CDR3 is 19 amino acids. CDR3 DNA: TGTGCCATCAGTGAGTCCCCGGGACTAGCGGGATCGGGCACAGATACGCAGTATTTT. This codes for CAISESPGLAGSGTDTQYF.

The rearrangement joins TRBV11-2 to TRBJ1-1; D ambiguous. Germline lookup yields CDR1 SGHAT and CDR2 FQNNGV. V was shortened by 5 bases and J by 1 base, with 8 bases between the two germline ends. The CDR3 loop spans 13 amino acids. CDR3 bases: TGTGCCAGCAGCCCCGCAGGGAACACTGAAGCTTTCTTT. Translation: CASSPAGNTEAFF.

This chain links TRBV4-2 with TRBJ2-7, with 9 nucleotides matching TRBD2. The trim removed 4 bases at V and 4 bases at J, leaving 8 bases unmatched. From germline, CDR1 is LGHNA and CDR2 YNFKEQ. The CDR3 loop spans 15 amino acids. The CDR3 protein is CASSPRLAEDYEQYF. The CDR3 DNA reads TGTGCCAGCAGCCCCCGACTAGCGGAAGATTACGAGCAGTACTTC.

The chain employs TRBV19 and TRBJ2-2; 13 bases line up with TRBD2. CDR3 length: 16 amino acids. With 4 bases clipped from V and 2 bases from J, the junction kept 1 base outside the gene matches. Germline V gene lookup returns CDR1 LNHDA and CDR2 SQIVND (reference sequence). The CDR3 coding sequence is TGTGCCAGTAGTAGGGGACTAGCGGGAAACACCGGGGAGCTGTTTTTT. Its translation: CASSRGLAGNTGELFF.

The chain couples TRBV18 to TRBJ1-1, with D uncertain. The CDR3 runs to 13 residues. The germline V and J ends were trimmed by 2 bases and 1 base, with 5 bases remaining between them. CDR1 KGHSH and CDR2 LQKENI come from the germline V gene. In DNA, the CDR3 is TGTGCCAGCTCACCAAACAAGAACACTGAAGCTTTCTTT. Translation gives CASSPNKNTEAFF.

The chain joins TRBV11-3 to TRBJ2-7; weak D call: TRBD1 (6 bases). Deletions cut 6 bases from V and 2 bases from J, with 14 bases between. The CDR3 length is 14 residues. Per germline, CDR1 SGHNT and CDR2 YENEEA. The CDR3: CASRPGQGAYEQYF. The CDR3 region has the DNA TGTGCCAGCAGGCCGGGACAAGGGGCCTACGAGCAGTACTTC.

In its sample, this clone was seen a few times. The chain has TRBV6-5 and TRBJ2-7, with D perhaps matching TRBD2 (5 bases). The CDR3 loop spans 15 amino acids. V was clipped by 2 bases and J by 1 base, with 12 bases between them. The germline V gene has CDR1 MNHEY and CDR2 SVGAGI. CDR3 sequence (DNA): TGTGCCAGCAGTTACCGCGAGGGCCGGTCCTACGAGCAGTACTTC. It yields the protein CASSYREGRSYEQYF.

This clone has only a few counts. CDR3 amino acids: CASSTDRGSTEAFF. As DNA, the CDR3 is TGTGCCAGCAGCACGGACAGGGGCAGCACTGAAGCTTTCTTT. This sequence joins TRBV7-3 and TRBJ1-1; TRBD1 aligns across 9 bases. Germline assignment: CDR1 SGHTA and CDR2 FQGTGA. V was clipped by 5 bases and J by 4 bases; unmatched bases: 5. The CDR3 has 14 amino acids.

The chain recombines TRBV4-1 with TRBJ1-1, with D hard to call. Deletions cut 1 base from V and 1 base from J, with 7 bases between. CDR1 and CDR2 from the germline V gene are MGHRA and YSYEKL. This CDR3 contains 14 residues. CDR3 sequence reads: CASSQGSGNTEAFF. Here the CDR3 DNA reads TGCGCCAGCAGCCAAGGATCAGGGAACACTGAAGCTTTCTTT.

This chain connects TRBV3-1 (or the pseudogene TRBV3-2) to TRBJ2-4, with 7 bases identical to TRBD1. Germline V gives CDR1 LGHDT, CDR2 YNNKEL (reference sequence). V lost 4 bases and J lost 4; bases outside the gene matches: 4. The CDR3 has 14 amino acids. CDR3 loop: CASSPPGQKNIQYF. The CDR3 DNA sequence: TGTGCCAGCAGCCCCCCGGGACAGAAAAACATTCAGTACTTC.

This sequence joins TRBV6-5 and TRBJ1-1; TRBD1 might be the D (5 bases). The V end was cut by 4 bases, the J end by 4 bases, with 16 bases between. The CDR3 is made up of 15 amino acids. The germline V gene has CDR1 MNHEY and CDR2 SVGAGI. The CDR3 coding sequence is TGTGCCAGCAGTTCCCCACAGGTTGGGGCCACTGAAGCTTTCTTT. Translating gives CASSSPQVGATEAFF.

This chain's CDR3 is CASSLNAVGITGTFF. For the CDR3, the DNA is TGTGCCAGCAGCTTGAATGCGGTGGGTATCACAGGTACTTTCTTT. This chain links TRBV7-9 with TRBJ1-1; perhaps TRBD1 as D (5 bases). CDR1 is SEHNR and CDR2 is FQNEAQ in the germline V gene (reference sequence). The CDR3 sequence is 15 residues long. Deletions cut 3 bases from V and 12 bases from J, with 23 bases between.

The chain links TRBV9 to TRBJ1-2; possibly TRBD1 for D (6 bases). Deletions cut 2 bases from V and 8 bases from J, with 13 bases between. This CDR3 region has 13 residues. Germline V lookup: CDR1 SGDLS, CDR2 YYNGEE. CDR3 nucleotides: TGTGCCAGCAGCGTCGAGGGACAATCAGGCTACACCTTC. It codes for CASSVEGQSGYTF. Combining the CDR3 with reference TRBV9 and TRBJ1-2 gives the whole variable domain DSGVTQTPKHLITATGQRVTLRCSPRSGDLSVYWYQQSLDQGLQFLIQYYNGEERAKGNILERFSAQQFPDLHSELNLSSLELGDSALYFCASSVEGQSGYTFGSGTRLTVV.

The chain has TRBV6-5 and TRBJ1-5; D is unclear. V shed 6 bases and J shed 7 bases, with 13 bases lying between them. This CDR3 has 13 amino acids. The germline V gene has CDR1 MNHEY and CDR2 SVGAGI. CDR3 in DNA: TGTGCCAGCAGCGCAAGACTCAACCAGCCCCAGCATTTT. It codes for CASSARLNQPQHF.